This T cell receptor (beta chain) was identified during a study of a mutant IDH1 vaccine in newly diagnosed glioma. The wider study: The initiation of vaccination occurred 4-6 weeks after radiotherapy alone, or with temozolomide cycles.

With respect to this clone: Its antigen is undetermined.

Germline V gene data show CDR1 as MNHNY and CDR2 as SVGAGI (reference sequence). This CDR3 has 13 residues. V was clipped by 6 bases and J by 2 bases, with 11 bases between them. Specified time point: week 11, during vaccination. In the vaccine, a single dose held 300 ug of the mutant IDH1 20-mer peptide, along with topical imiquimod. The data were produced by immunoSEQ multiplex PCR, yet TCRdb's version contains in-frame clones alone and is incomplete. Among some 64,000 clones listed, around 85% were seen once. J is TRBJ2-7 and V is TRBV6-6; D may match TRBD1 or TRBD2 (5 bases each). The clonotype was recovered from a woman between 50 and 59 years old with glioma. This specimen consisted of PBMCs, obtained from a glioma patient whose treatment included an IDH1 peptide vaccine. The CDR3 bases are TGTGCCAGCAGACGGGACCTAACCTACGAGCAGTACTTC. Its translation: CASRRDLTYEQYF.